This TCR beta chain comes out of a study of blood T cell repertoires in COVID-19. Sequenced by immunoSEQ multiplex PCR; TCRdb stores in-frame clones only, minus some. Counted here are 200,000 to 250,000 clones, around three quarters occurring once; the ten biggest clones make up approximately 6%. The CDR3 runs to 13 residues. Trimming took 2 bases from V and 7 from J, leaving 12 bases between them. From germline, CDR1 is GTSNPN and CDR2 SVGIG (reference sequence). The sequence was obtained from a woman aged 70 to 79 with acute or convalescent COVID-19. This chain connects TRBV30 to TRBJ2-1; a possible D gene is TRBD1 (5 bases). The sequenced material came from peripheral blood. CDR3 DNA sequence: TGTGCCTGGAGTTTAGGTTACAGGAATGAGCAGTTCTTC. Protein: CAWSLGYRNEQFF.